What follows are 16 T cell receptor beta chains derived from one specimen sequenced in a study of blood T cell repertoires in COVID-19. Clones were read by immunoSEQ multiplex PCR, and TCRdb kept only the in-frame ones, dropping some. The sample holds more than 250,000 clones, around 89% seen once. Sequencing used PBMCs or T cells enriched from blood (not recorded which). These receptors all stem from a woman aged 18 to 35 with acute COVID-19.

The chain combines TRBV10-3 with TRBJ2-7, with D perhaps TRBD1 (6 bases). The CDR3 sequence is 13 residues long. Deletions cut 3 bases from V and 7 bases from J, with 13 bases between. Germline V lookup: CDR1 ENHRY, CDR2 SYGVKD. In DNA, the CDR3 is TGTGCCATCAGTGAACGGGACACCGCGGAGCAGTACTTC. Translated: CAISERDTAEQYF.

The chain uses TRBV19 and TRBJ2-3, with TRBD2 identical over 7 bases. With 5 bases clipped from V and 7 bases from J, the junction kept 3 bases outside the gene matches. The CDR3 length is 12 residues. Looked up from germline, CDR1 is LNHDA and CDR2 is SQIVND (reference sequence). Here the CDR3 reads CASSPGLYTQYF. DNA for the CDR3: TGTGCCAGTAGTCCGGGACTATATACGCAGTATTTT.

This sequence joins TRBV6-5 and TRBJ1-4; D perhaps matches TRBD1 (5 bases). V lost 8 bases to trimming and J lost 4 bases, with 11 bases between them. The CDR3 has 13 residues. Germline CDR1 is MNHEY and CDR2 is SVGAGI. CDR3 DNA sequence: TGTGCCAGCGCAGGACAACTTAATGAAAAACTGTTTTTT. It is translated as CASAGQLNEKLFF.

This chain links TRBV6-5 with TRBJ1-5, with D unclear. V gave up 0 bases and J gave up 3 bases, with 9 bases separating them. Per germline, CDR1 MNHEY and CDR2 SVGAGI. This CDR3 spans 15 amino acids. CDR3 nucleotides: TGTGCCAGCAGTTACTCGCTGGGCAACAATCAGCCCCAGCATTTT. Its protein product is CASSYSLGNNQPQHF.

Here the CDR3 reads CASSRAAGDRNEQFF. The CDR3 region has the DNA TGTGCCAGCAGTCGGGCGGCGGGAGATAGGAATGAGCAGTTCTTC. The chain employs TRBV5-4 and TRBJ2-1; 7 bases are a match to TRBD2. Germline V gene sequence: CDR1 SGHNT, CDR2 YYREEE (reference sequence). The junction had 12 bases not matched to a gene; V was cut back by 5 bases and J by 7 bases. CDR3 size: 15 residues.

This clone was picked up one time. V usage is TRBV19 and J usage is TRBJ2-7; TRBD1 agrees at 7 bases. CDR1 and CDR2 from the germline V gene are LNHDA and SQIVND (reference sequence). The V segment lost 5 bases and the J segment 3 bases; nucleotides outside the gene matches: 4. This CDR3 is 13 amino acids long. CDR3 loop: CASSPRQGYEQYF. The CDR3 region has the DNA TGTGCCAGTAGTCCTAGACAGGGCTACGAGCAGTACTTC.

The table lists this clone with a count of one. This chain connects TRBV23-1 to TRBJ2-7, with 7 bases that match TRBD1. TRBV23-1 is an ORF; its function is uncertain. V lost 3 bases, J lost 4 bases, and 6 bases stayed unmatched. This CDR3 is 14 amino acids long. CDR3 protein: CASSQTGNGYEQYF. CDR3 coding DNA: TGCGCCAGCAGTCAGACAGGGAACGGATACGAGCAGTACTTC.

Only a few counts were recorded for this clone. The gene calls are TRBV29-1 and TRBJ1-4, with TRBD1 identical over 7 bases. V lost 4 bases and J lost 4; bases outside the gene matches: 3. CDR3 size: 13 residues. The germline V gene encodes CDR1 SQVTM and CDR2 ANQGSEA. The chain's CDR3 is CSVVRQGNEKLFF. The CDR3 DNA reads TGCAGCGTTGTGAGACAGGGTAATGAAAAACTGTTTTTT. Full variable domain (remainder filled in from reference TRBV29-1 and TRBJ1-4): SAVISQKPSRDICQRGTSLTIQCQVDSQVTMMFWYRQQPGQSLTLIATANQGSEATYESGFVIDKFPISRPNLTFSTLTVSNMSPEDSSIYLCSVVRQGNEKLFFGSGTQLSVL.

The CDR3 coding sequence is TGTGCCAGCAGTGTGGGAAGGGACAGCACTGGAAACACCATATATTTT. This sequence encodes CASSVGRDSTGNTIYF. This chain links TRBV2 with TRBJ1-3; TRBD1 aligns across 7 bases. This CDR3 region has 16 residues. The ends lost 4 bases at V and 2 bases at J; junction bases unmatched: 8. Germline V lookup: CDR1 SNHLY, CDR2 FYNNEI.

V and J are TRBV13 and TRBJ1-1; 11 nucleotides agree with TRBD1. CDR3 length equals 19 residues. Unmatched junction bases numbered 14, after V lost 4 bases and J lost 1 base. Looked up from germline, CDR1 is PRHDT and CDR2 is FYEKMQ (reference sequence). CDR3 amino acids: CASSSISGTGGRGNTEAFF. CDR3 DNA sequence: TGTGCCAGCAGCTCGATTTCCGGGACAGGGGGAAGGGGGAACACTGAAGCTTTCTTT.

The chain's CDR3 is CASSGGRPTIYSNQPQHF. The CDR3 DNA is TGTGCCAGCAGTGGCGGGCGCCCCACGATATATAGCAATCAGCCCCAGCATTTT. V and J are TRBV6-1 and TRBJ1-5; unclear D gene. CDR3 length: 18 residues. Per germline, CDR1 MNHNS and CDR2 SASEGT. Trimming stripped 4 bases from V and 0 bases from J, with 19 bases between.

The V gene is TRBV7-9, the J gene TRBJ1-4, with D possibly matching TRBD1 (6 bases). V lost 5 bases to trimming and J lost 2 bases, with 9 bases between them. The CDR3 loop spans 14 amino acids. Germline-derived CDR1 and CDR2 are SEHNR and FQNEAQ (reference sequence). The CDR3 reads CASSTGLTNEKLFF. The CDR3 bases are TGTGCCAGCAGCACAGGGCTGACTAATGAAAAACTGTTTTTT.

This clone was detected only once. This chain links TRBV20-1 with TRBJ1-1; no firm D call. Germline values: CDR1 DFQATT, CDR2 SNEGSKA (reference sequence). This CDR3 region has 11 residues. V gave up 6 bases and J gave up 3 bases, with 8 bases separating them. The CDR3 is CSARRDTEAFF. Written as DNA, the CDR3 is TGCAGTGCCCGCCGAGACACTGAAGCTTTCTTT.

The chain employs TRBV5-1 and TRBJ2-3, with TRBD2 matching 9 bases. V was pared by 3 bases and J by 4 bases, with 9 bases of the junction left unmatched. This CDR3 spans 16 amino acids. Per germline, CDR1 SGHRS and CDR2 YFSETQ. CDR3 protein: CASSSYTLAGADTQYF. The CDR3 bases are TGCGCCAGCAGCTCGTACACCTTAGCGGGAGCAGATACGCAGTATTTT.

V and J are TRBV18 and TRBJ1-1; D is possibly TRBD1 (5 bases). The CDR3 loop spans 14 amino acids. The germline gives CDR1 KGHSH, CDR2 LQKENI. Trimming cost V 5 bases and J 1 base, with 11 bases left between them. The chain's CDR3 is CASSAGRGNTEAFF. The CDR3 DNA sequence: TGTGCCAGCTCAGCAGGGCGAGGGAACACTGAAGCTTTCTTT.

The rearrangement uses TRBV19 and TRBJ1-2, with 10 bases aligning to TRBD1. This CDR3 is built from 15 residues. V dropped 4 bases and J dropped 2; count of bases not matched to a gene: 4. The V gene's germline CDR1 is LNHDA and CDR2 SQIVND (reference sequence). This CDR3 reads CASSTGTGVNYGYTF. The CDR3 DNA follows: TGTGCCAGTAGTACTGGGACAGGGGTCAACTATGGCTACACCTTC.